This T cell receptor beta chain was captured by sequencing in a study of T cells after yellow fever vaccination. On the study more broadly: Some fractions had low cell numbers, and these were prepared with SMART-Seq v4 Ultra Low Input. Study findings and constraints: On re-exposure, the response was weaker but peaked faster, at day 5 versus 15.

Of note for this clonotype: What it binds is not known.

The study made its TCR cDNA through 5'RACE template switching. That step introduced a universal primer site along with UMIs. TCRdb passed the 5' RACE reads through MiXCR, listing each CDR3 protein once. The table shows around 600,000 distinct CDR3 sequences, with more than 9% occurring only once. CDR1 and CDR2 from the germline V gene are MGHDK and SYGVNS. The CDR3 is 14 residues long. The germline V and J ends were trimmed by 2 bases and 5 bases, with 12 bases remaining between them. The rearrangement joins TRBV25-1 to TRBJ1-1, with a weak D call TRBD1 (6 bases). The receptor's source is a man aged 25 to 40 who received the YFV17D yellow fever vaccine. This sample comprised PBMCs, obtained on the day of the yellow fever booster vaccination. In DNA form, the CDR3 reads TGTGCCAGCAGTGAACCCGGGGGGCCAACTGAAGCTTTCTTT. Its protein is CASSEPGGPTEAFF.